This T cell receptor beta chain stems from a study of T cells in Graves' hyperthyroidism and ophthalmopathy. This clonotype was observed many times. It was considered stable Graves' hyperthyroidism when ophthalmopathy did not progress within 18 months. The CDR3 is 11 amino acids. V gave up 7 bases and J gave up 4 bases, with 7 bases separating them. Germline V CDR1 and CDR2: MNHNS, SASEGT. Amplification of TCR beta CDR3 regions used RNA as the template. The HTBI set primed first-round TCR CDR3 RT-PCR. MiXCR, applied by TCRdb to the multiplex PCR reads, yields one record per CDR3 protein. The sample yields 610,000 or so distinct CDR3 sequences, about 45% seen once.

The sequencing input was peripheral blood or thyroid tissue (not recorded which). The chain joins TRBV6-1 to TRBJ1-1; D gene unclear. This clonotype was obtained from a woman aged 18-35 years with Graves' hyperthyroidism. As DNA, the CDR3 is TGTGCCAGCAACAGAGGCACTGAAGCTTTCTTT. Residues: CASNRGTEAFF.